This paragraph reports one T cell receptor (beta chain). Method: immunoSEQ multiplex PCR; TCRdb's copy keeps in-frame clones and lacks some. The sample lists 60,000 to 90,000 clones, just under 97% occurring once. V dropped 3 bases and J dropped 0 bases, with 9 bases sitting between them. Germline CDR1 MNHEY, CDR2 SMNVEV (reference sequence). CDR3 size: 15 residues. This sample is part of a study of technical replicates of blood from several donors. The receptor was derived from a human donor in good health. Sequenced input: T cells isolated from PBMCs. The chain is built from TRBV27 and TRBJ1-5; tentatively, D is TRBD1 (5 bases). CDR3 region: CASSLTVNSNQPQHF. CDR3 coding DNA: TGTGCCAGCAGTTTGACAGTAAATAGCAATCAGCCCCAGCATTTT.